This TCR beta chain is drawn from a study of blood T cell repertoires in COVID-19. In the study overall: Sample material is recorded as cDNA or gDNA derived from T cells, B-cell-depleted T cells, or PBMCs.

As originally analysed: Amplifying reference gene primers gave estimates of nucleated cell counts. Profiling relied on immunoSEQ multiplex PCR, and the TCRdb table lists in-frame clones only, not all of them. That table furnishes V, J and clone size, whereas the DNA furnished D and trimming. The table lists over 60,000 clones, roughly 82% of them singletons, with around a sixth in the top ten. The J segment lost 5 bases and the V segment lost 7 bases, leaving 10 bases of the junction unmatched. Germline V gene sequence: CDR1 SQVTM, CDR2 ANQGSEA. This CDR3 spans 13 amino acids. The sample holds one count of this clone.

The sequencing sample was made of peripheral blood. J is TRBJ2-7 and V is TRBV29-1, with TRBD1 identical over 8 bases. The clonotype comes from a human donor in a cohort sampled during active COVID-19. The CDR3 here is CSAYRTGINEQYF. CDR3 bases: TGCAGCGCCTATCGGACAGGGATCAACGAGCAGTACTTC.